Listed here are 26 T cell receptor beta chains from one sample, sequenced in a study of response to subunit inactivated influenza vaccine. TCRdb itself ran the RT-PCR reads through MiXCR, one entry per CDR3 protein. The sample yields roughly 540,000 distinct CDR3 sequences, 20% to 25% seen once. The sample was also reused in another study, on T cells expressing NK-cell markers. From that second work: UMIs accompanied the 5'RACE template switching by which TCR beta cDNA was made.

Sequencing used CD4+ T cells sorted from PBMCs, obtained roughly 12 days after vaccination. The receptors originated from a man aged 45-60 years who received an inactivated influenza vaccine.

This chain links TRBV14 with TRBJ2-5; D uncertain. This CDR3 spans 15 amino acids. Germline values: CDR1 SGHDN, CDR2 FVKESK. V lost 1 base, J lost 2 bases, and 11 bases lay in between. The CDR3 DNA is TGTGCCAGCAGCCAAGGTGGGGTCGTTCAAGAGACCCAGTACTTC. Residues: CASSQGGVVQETQYF.

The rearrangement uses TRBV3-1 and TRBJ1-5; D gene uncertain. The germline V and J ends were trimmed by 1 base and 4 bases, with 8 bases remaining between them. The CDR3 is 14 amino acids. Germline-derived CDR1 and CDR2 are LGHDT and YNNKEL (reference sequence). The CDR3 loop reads CASSQAGYNQPQHF. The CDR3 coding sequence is TGTGCCAGCAGCCAAGCGGGGTATAATCAGCCCCAGCATTTT.

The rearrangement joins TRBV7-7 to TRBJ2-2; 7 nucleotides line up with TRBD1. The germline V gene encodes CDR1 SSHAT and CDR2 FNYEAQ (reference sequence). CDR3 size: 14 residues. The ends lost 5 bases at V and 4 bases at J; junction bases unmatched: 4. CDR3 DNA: TGTGCCAGCAGCATACAGGGGTCCACCGGGGAGCTGTTTTTT. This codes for CASSIQGSTGELFF.

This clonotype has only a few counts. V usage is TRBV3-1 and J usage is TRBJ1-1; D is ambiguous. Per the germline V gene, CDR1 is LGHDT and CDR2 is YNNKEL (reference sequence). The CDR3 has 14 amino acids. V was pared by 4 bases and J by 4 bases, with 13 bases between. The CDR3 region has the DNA TGTGCCAGCAGCCCATGGAGGGAAGCCACTGAAGCTTTCTTT. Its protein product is CASSPWREATEAFF.

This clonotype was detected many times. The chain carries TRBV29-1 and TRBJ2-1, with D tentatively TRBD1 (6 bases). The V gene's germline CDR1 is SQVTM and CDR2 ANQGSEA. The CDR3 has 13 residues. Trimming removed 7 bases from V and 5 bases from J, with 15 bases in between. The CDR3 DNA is TGCAGCGGAAGGGGGAGCGGCCACAATGAGCAGTTCTTC. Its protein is CSGRGSGHNEQFF.

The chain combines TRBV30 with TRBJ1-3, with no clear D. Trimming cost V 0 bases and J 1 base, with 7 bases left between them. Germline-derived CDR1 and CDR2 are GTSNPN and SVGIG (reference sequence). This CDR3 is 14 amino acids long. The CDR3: CAWSVVPSGNTIYF. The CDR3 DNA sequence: TGTGCCTGGAGTGTTGTCCCGTCTGGAAACACCATATATTTT.

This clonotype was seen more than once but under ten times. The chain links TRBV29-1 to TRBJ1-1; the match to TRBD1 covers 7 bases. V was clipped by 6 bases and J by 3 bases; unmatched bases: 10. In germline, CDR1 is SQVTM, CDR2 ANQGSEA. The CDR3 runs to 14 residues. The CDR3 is CSVLQGNWYTEAFF. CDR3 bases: TGCAGCGTACTACAGGGGAACTGGTACACTGAAGCTTTCTTT.

The CDR3 reads CASSQDLGQNTGELFF. CDR3 DNA: TGTGCCAGCAGCCAAGATCTCGGACAGAATACCGGGGAGCTGTTTTTT. The genes are TRBV3-1 and TRBJ2-2, with a tentative D call TRBD1 (6 bases). Germline V gene lookup returns CDR1 LGHDT and CDR2 YNNKEL (reference sequence). Trimming took 0 bases from V and 5 from J, leaving 13 bases between them. There are 16 residues in the CDR3.

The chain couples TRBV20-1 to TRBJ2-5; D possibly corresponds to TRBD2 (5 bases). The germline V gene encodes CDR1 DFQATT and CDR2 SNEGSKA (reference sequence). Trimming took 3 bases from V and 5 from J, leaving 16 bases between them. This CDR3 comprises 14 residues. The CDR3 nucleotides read TGCAGTGCTAGCAATGTTGAGGGCGCGGAGACCCAGTACTTC. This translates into CSASNVEGAETQYF.

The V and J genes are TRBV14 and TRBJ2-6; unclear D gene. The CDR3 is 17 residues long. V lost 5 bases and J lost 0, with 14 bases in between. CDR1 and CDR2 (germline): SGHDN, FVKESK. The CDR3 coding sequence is TGTGCCAGCAGCGAAACCCCCAGGTACTCTGGGGCCAACGTCCTGACTTTC. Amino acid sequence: CASSETPRYSGANVLTF.

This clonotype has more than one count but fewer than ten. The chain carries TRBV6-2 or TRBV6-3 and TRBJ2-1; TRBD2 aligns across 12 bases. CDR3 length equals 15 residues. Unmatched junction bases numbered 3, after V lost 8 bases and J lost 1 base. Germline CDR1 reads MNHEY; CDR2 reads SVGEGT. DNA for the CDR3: TGTGCCAGCCTAGGACTAGCGGGATCCTACAATGAGCAGTTCTTC. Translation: CASLGLAGSYNEQFF.

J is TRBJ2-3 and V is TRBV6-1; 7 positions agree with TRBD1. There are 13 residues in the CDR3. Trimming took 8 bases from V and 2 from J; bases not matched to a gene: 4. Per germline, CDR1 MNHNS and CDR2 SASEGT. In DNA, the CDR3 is TGTGCCAGCGGGACAGTGAACACAGATACGCAGTATTTT. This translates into CASGTVNTDTQYF.

CDR3 region: CASSQDRRDTRGYEQYF. The CDR3 bases are TGCGCCAGCAGCCAAGATAGACGGGACACCAGAGGCTACGAGCAGTACTTC. The chain recombines TRBV4-3 with TRBJ2-7; a weak D match, TRBD1 (6 bases). Per germline, CDR1 LGHNA and CDR2 YSLEER. Trimming took off 0 bases at V and 3 bases at J, with 18 bases between the two ends. The CDR3 sequence is 17 residues long.

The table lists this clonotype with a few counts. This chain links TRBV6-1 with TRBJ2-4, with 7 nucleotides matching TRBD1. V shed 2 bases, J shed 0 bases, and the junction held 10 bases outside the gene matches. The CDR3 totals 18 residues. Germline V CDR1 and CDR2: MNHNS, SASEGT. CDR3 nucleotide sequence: TGTGCCAGCAGTGAAAGAGGGGACAGCGCCCTAGCCAAAAACATTCAGTACTTC. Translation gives CASSERGDSALAKNIQYF.

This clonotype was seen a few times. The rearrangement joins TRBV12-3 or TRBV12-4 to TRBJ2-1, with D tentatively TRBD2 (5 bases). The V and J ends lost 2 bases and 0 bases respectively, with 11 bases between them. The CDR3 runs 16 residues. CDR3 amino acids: CASSLTSTFSYNEQFF. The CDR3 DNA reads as TGTGCCAGCAGTTTAACTAGTACTTTCTCCTACAATGAGCAGTTCTTC.

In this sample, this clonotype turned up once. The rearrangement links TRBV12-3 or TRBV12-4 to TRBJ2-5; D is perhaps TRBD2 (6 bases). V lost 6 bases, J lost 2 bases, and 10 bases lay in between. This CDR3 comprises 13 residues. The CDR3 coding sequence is TGTGCCAGCAGGGGGAGGTGGCAAGAGACCCAGTACTTC. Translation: CASRGRWQETQYF.

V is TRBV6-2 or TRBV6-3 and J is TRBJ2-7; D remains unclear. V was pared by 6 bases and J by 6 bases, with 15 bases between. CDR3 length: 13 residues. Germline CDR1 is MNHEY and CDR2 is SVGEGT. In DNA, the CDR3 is TGTGCCAGCAGGCACTATACGAGAGGCGAGCAGTACTTC. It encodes CASRHYTRGEQYF.

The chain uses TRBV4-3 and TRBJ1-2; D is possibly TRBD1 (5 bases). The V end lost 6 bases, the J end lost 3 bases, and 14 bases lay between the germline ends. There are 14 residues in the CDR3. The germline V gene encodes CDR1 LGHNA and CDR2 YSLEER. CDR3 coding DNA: TGCGCCAGCAGGAAATGGGGGTTGGACTATGGCTACACCTTC. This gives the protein CASRKWGLDYGYTF.

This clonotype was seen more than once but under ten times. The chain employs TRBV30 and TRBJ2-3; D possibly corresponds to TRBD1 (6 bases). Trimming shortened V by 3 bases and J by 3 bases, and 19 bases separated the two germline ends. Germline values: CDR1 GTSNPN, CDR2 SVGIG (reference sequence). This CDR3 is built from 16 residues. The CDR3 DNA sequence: TGTGCCTGGAGGGGGACGAGGGGGAGAAGGACAGATACGCAGTATTTT. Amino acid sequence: CAWRGTRGRRTDTQYF.

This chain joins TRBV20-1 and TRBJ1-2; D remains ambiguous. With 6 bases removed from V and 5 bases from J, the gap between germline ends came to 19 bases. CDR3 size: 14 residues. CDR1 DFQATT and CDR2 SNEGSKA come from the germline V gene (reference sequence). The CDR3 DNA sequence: TGCAGTGCCAGCCGGGTGCGGGAGGGTTATGGCTACACCTTC. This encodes CSASRVREGYGYTF.

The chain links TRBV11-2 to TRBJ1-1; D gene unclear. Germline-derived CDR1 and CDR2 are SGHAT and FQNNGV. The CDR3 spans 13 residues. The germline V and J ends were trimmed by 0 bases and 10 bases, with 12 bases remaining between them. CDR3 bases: TGTGCCAGCAGCTTAGATGACGTCTCACGAGCTTTCTTT. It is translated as CASSLDDVSRAFF.

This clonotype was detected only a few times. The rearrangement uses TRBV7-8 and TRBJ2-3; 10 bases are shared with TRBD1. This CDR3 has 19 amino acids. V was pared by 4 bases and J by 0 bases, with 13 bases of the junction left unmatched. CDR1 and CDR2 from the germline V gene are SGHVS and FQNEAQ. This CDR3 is CASSYQGTGELFSTDTQYF. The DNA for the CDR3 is TGTGCCAGCAGCTACCAGGGGACAGGGGAATTATTTAGCACAGATACGCAGTATTTT. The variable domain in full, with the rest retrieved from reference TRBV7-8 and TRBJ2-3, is GAGVSQSPRYKVAKRGQDVALRCDPISGHVSLFWYQQALGQGPEFLTYFQNEAQLDKSGLPSDRFFAERPEGSVSTLKIQRTQQEDSAVYLCASSYQGTGELFSTDTQYFGPGTRLTVL.

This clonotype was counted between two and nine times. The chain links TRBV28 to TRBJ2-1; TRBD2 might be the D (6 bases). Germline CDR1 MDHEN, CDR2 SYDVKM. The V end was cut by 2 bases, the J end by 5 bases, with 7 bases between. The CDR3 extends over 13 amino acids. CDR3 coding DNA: TGTGCCAGCAGTTTAGGCGGGGACAATGAGCAGTTCTTC. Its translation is CASSLGGDNEQFF. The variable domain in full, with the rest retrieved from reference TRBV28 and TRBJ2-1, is DVKVTQSSRYLVKRTGEKVFLECVQDMDHENMFWYRQDPGLGLRLIYFSYDVKMKEKGDIPEGYSVSREKKERFSLILESASTNQTSMYLCASSLGGDNEQFFGPGTRLTVL.

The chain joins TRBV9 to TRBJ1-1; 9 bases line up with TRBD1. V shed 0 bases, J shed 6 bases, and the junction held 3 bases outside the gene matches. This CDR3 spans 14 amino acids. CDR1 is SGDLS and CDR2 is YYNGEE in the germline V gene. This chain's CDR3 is CASSVETGGSEAFF. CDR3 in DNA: TGTGCCAGCAGCGTAGAAACAGGGGGCTCTGAAGCTTTCTTT.

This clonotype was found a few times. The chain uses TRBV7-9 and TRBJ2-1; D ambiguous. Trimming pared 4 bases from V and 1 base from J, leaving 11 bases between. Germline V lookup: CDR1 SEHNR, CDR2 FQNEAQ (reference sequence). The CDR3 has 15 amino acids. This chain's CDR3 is CASSSILVSYNEQFF. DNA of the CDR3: TGTGCCAGCAGCTCCATTCTTGTATCCTACAATGAGCAGTTCTTC.

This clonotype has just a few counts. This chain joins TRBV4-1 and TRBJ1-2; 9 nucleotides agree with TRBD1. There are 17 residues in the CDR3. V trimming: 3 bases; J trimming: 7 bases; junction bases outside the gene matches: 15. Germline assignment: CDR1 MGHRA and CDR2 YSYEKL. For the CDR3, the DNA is TGCGCCAGCAGCCAGGAGAACAGGGGGCGCAGCGGTAGTGGCTACACCTTC. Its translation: CASSQENRGRSGSGYTF.